These T cell receptor beta chains were read from a single sample in a study of blood T cell repertoires in COVID-19. This table comes from immunoSEQ multiplex PCR, and its TCRdb copy is limited to in-frame clones, with some not included. The sample shows about 300,000 clones, 85% to 90% of them seen only once. Sequenced material: PBMCs or T cells enriched from blood (not recorded which). The receptors were sampled from a woman between 50 and 59 years old who had been exposed to COVID-19. CDR3s include the opening cysteine and the closing phenylalanine or tryptophan. D genes are given only for firm matches. Part of the rows lack a size; the others show once, few, many or a class for expanded clones.

v_call: TRBV30; d_call: TRBD1; j_call: TRBJ2-5; clone_size: NA; cdr3_aa: CAWSEDPGQTQETQYF; cdr3_nt: TGTGCCTGGAGTGAAGACCCGGGACAGACTCAAGAGACCCAGTACTTC
v_call: TRBV3-1/TRBV3-2; d_call: TRBD2; j_call: TRBJ2-1; clone_size: NA; cdr3_aa: CASSQDAGGVGEQFF; cdr3_nt: TGTGCCAGCAGCCAAGATGCGGGGGGTGTGGGTGAGCAGTTCTTC
v_call: TRBV7-9; d_call: NA; j_call: TRBJ1-4; clone_size: once; cdr3_aa: CASSSQSGTLEKLFF; cdr3_nt: TGTGCCAGCAGCTCGCAATCCGGGACTTTGGAAAAACTGTTTTTT
v_call: TRBV14; d_call: NA; j_call: TRBJ1-1; clone_size: NA; cdr3_aa: CASSLQGNTEAFF; cdr3_nt: TGTGCCAGCAGCCTTCAGGGGAACACTGAAGCTTTCTTT
v_call: TRBV18; d_call: NA; j_call: TRBJ2-1; clone_size: NA; cdr3_aa: CASSPPGVDEQFF; cdr3_nt: TGTGCCAGCTCACCACCCGGGGTCGATGAGCAGTTCTTC
v_call: TRBV7-9; d_call: NA; j_call: TRBJ2-7; clone_size: NA; cdr3_aa: CASSPQVGQGIYEQYF; cdr3_nt: TGTGCCAGCAGCCCCCAGGTGGGGCAGGGGATCTACGAGCAGTACTTC
v_call: TRBV13; d_call: NA; j_call: TRBJ1-1; clone_size: few; cdr3_aa: CASSLGRNTQNTEAFF; cdr3_nt: TGTGCCAGCAGCTTAGGCCGAAACACCCAGAACACTGAAGCTTTCTTT
v_call: TRBV19; d_call: NA; j_call: TRBJ1-5; clone_size: NA; cdr3_aa: CASSISSDRVLRPQHF; cdr3_nt: TGTGCCAGTAGTATATCATCGGACAGAGTTTTGAGGCCCCAGCATTTT
v_call: TRBV28; d_call: TRBD1; j_call: TRBJ2-7; clone_size: NA; cdr3_aa: CASRVRTGNSYEQYF; cdr3_nt: TGTGCCAGCAGAGTACGGACAGGGAACTCCTACGAGCAGTACTTC
v_call: TRBV6-1; d_call: NA; j_call: TRBJ1-5; clone_size: NA; cdr3_aa: CASSEQAMNQPQHF; cdr3_nt: TGTGCCAGCAGTGAGCAGGCCATGAATCAGCCCCAGCATTTT
v_call: TRBV28; d_call: TRBD1; j_call: TRBJ1-1; clone_size: NA; cdr3_aa: CASSQTRTGWNTEAFF; cdr3_nt: TGTGCCAGCAGTCAGACACGGACAGGGTGGAACACTGAAGCTTTCTTT
v_call: TRBV7-9; d_call: NA; j_call: TRBJ2-1; clone_size: NA; cdr3_aa: CASIHTGGVNEQFF; cdr3_nt: TGTGCCAGCATCCACACAGGGGGGGTCAATGAGCAGTTCTTC
v_call: TRBV28; d_call: NA; j_call: TRBJ1-1; clone_size: NA; cdr3_aa: CASTGGMRNTEAFF; cdr3_nt: TGTGCCAGCACGGGCGGGATGAGGAACACTGAAGCTTTCTTT
v_call: TRBV5-1; d_call: NA; j_call: TRBJ2-5; clone_size: NA; cdr3_aa: CASSLGTARPQETQYF; cdr3_nt: TGCGCCAGCAGCTTAGGTACGGCGCGGCCGCAAGAGACCCAGTACTTC
v_call: TRBV3-1/TRBV3-2; d_call: TRBD2; j_call: TRBJ2-5; clone_size: NA; cdr3_aa: CASSQDQPGGRQTQYF; cdr3_nt: TGTGCCAGCAGCCAAGATCAGCCGGGGGGGCGACAGACCCAGTACTTC
v_call: TRBV19; d_call: TRBD1; j_call: TRBJ1-1; clone_size: NA; cdr3_aa: CASSIAQGATEAFF; cdr3_nt: TGTGCCAGTAGTATAGCTCAGGGGGCCACTGAAGCTTTCTTT
v_call: TRBV28; d_call: TRBD1; j_call: TRBJ1-5; clone_size: NA; cdr3_aa: CASLAGGTDQPQHF; cdr3_nt: TGTGCCAGCCTTGCAGGGGGCACCGATCAGCCCCAGCATTTT
v_call: TRBV11-2; d_call: NA; j_call: TRBJ2-7; clone_size: once; cdr3_aa: CASSSTRSYEQYF; cdr3_nt: TGTGCCAGCAGCTCGACACGGTCCTACGAGCAGTACTTC
v_call: TRBV30; d_call: NA; j_call: TRBJ1-2; clone_size: NA; cdr3_aa: CAWSGQGYGYTF; cdr3_nt: TGTGCCTGGAGTGGGCAGGGATATGGCTACACCTTC
v_call: TRBV5-1; d_call: NA; j_call: TRBJ2-2; clone_size: few; cdr3_aa: CASSLSFVGRQGYTGELFF; cdr3_nt: TGCGCCAGCAGCTTGAGTTTCGTGGGGCGGCAGGGTTACACCGGGGAGCTGTTTTTT
v_call: TRBV7-2; d_call: TRBD2; j_call: TRBJ2-5; clone_size: NA; cdr3_aa: CASSPGLGVRAQYF; cdr3_nt: TGTGCCAGCAGCCCGGGACTAGGAGTGCGGGCCCAGTACTTC
v_call: TRBV5-4; d_call: NA; j_call: TRBJ1-1; clone_size: NA; cdr3_aa: CASSLGRSRTEAFF; cdr3_nt: TGTGCCAGCAGCTTGGGGAGATCGAGGACTGAAGCTTTCTTT
v_call: TRBV6-4; d_call: TRBD1; j_call: TRBJ1-1; clone_size: NA; cdr3_aa: CASSKTDRGGTEAFF; cdr3_nt: TGTGCCAGCAGCAAAACGGACAGGGGGGGCACTGAAGCTTTCTTT
v_call: TRBV9; d_call: NA; j_call: TRBJ1-1; clone_size: few; cdr3_aa: CASRPRDTRMNTEAFF; cdr3_nt: TGTGCCAGCAGACCCCGGGACACCCGCATGAACACTGAAGCTTTCTTT
v_call: TRBV19; d_call: TRBD1; j_call: TRBJ2-2; clone_size: once; cdr3_aa: CASSIAGTGTVGELFF; cdr3_nt: TGTGCCAGTAGTATAGCGGGGACAGGGACTGTCGGGGAGCTGTTTTTT
v_call: TRBV14; d_call: TRBD1; j_call: TRBJ1-2; clone_size: NA; cdr3_aa: CASSPGTANYGYTF; cdr3_nt: TGTGCCAGCAGCCCCGGGACAGCGAACTATGGCTACACCTTC
v_call: TRBV7-2; d_call: TRBD2; j_call: TRBJ2-5; clone_size: NA; cdr3_aa: CASSLIAGGGQETQYF; cdr3_nt: TGTGCCAGCAGCCTAATAGCGGGGGGGGGCCAAGAGACCCAGTACTTC